These 23 T cell receptor beta chains originate from one sample sequenced in a study of multiple sclerosis patients with progressive multifocal leukoencephalopathy. The assay was immunoSEQ multiplex PCR, and TCRdb's table has in-frame clones only and misses some. The sample has roughly 28,000 clones, 75% to 90% seen once. Time point of the sample: time of PML onset. Sequencing was performed on PBMCs, taken from a patient treated with natalizumab. The receptors were gathered from a woman in her twenties or thirties with progressive multifocal leukoencephalopathy.

The chain recombines TRBV29-1 with TRBJ1-1; D remains ambiguous. V was cut by 2 bases and J by 4 bases, with 8 bases left in between. In germline, CDR1 is SQVTM, CDR2 ANQGSEA. This CDR3 is built from 12 residues. The CDR3 loop is CSVESFTTEAFF. The CDR3, as DNA: TGCAGCGTTGAAAGTTTCACCACTGAAGCTTTCTTT. The full variable domain, its missing parts supplied by reference TRBV29-1 and TRBJ1-1, is SAVISQKPSRDICQRGTSLTIQCQVDSQVTMMFWYRQQPGQSLTLIATANQGSEATYESGFVIDKFPISRPNLTFSTLTVSNMSPEDSSIYLCSVESFTTEAFFGQGTRLTVV.

The chain employs TRBV7-6 and TRBJ1-1; D remains unclear. In germline, CDR1 is SGHVS, CDR2 FNYEAQ. V lost 4 bases to trimming and J lost 0 bases, with 21 bases between them. The CDR3 loop spans 18 amino acids. CDR3 nucleotides: TGTGCCAGCAGCTCTGATATACGGCCAGTCGGGATGAACACTGAAGCTTTCTTT. Protein: CASSSDIRPVGMNTEAFF.

J is TRBJ2-1 and V is TRBV7-2; 9 nucleotides align to TRBD2. Germline assignment: CDR1 SGHTA and CDR2 FQGNSA. J gave up 4 bases and V 5 bases, and 6 bases lay outside the gene matches. The CDR3 sequence is 15 residues long. CDR3 residues: CASSAIAGVYNEQFF. The CDR3 DNA sequence: TGTGCCAGCAGCGCTATAGCGGGGGTATACAATGAGCAGTTCTTC.

The sample holds one count of this clone. This chain uses TRBV27 with TRBJ1-1, with TRBD1 matching over 9 bases. With 7 bases clipped from V and 4 bases from J, the junction kept 13 bases outside the gene matches. The germline V gene has CDR1 MNHEY and CDR2 SMNVEV (reference sequence). The CDR3 totals 16 residues. CDR3 amino acids: CASIASLGQGSTEAFF. The CDR3 DNA follows: TGTGCCAGCATCGCCTCCTTGGGACAGGGAAGCACTGAAGCTTTCTTT.

The rearrangement joins TRBV2 to TRBJ2-7; D is perhaps TRBD1 (6 bases). The germline V gene has CDR1 SNHLY and CDR2 FYNNEI. The CDR3 has 11 amino acids. V lost 8 bases and J 7 bases, leaving 12 bases between the germline ends. The CDR3 protein is CASQGSGEQYF. CDR3 DNA: TGTGCCAGCCAGGGGTCCGGGGAGCAGTACTTC.

This chain joins TRBV5-4 and TRBJ1-2; no firm D call. V dropped 4 bases and J dropped 7 bases, with 20 bases sitting between them. CDR1 and CDR2 (germline): SGHNT, YYREEE (reference sequence). The CDR3 is made up of 15 amino acids. CDR3: CASSHDFWELGGYTF. The CDR3 nucleotides read TGTGCCAGCAGCCACGACTTTTGGGAATTGGGTGGCTACACCTTC. The full variable domain, with the rest looked up from reference TRBV5-4 and TRBJ1-2, is ETGVTQSPTHLIKTRGQQVTLRCSSQSGHNTVSWYQQALGQGPQFIFQYYREEENGRGNFPPRFSGLQFPNYSSELNVNALELDDSALYLCASSHDFWELGGYTFGSGTRLTVV.

This chain connects TRBV28 to TRBJ2-7; tentatively, D is TRBD1 (5 bases). Trimming took off 7 bases at V and 3 bases at J, with 10 bases between the two ends. CDR3 length: 12 amino acids. From germline, CDR1 is MDHEN and CDR2 SYDVKM. The CDR3: CASTLGVYEQYF. The CDR3 bases are TGTGCCAGCACCCTAGGGGTCTACGAGCAGTACTTC.

The rearrangement uses TRBV18 and TRBJ1-3; no definite D call. The CDR3 consists of 15 residues. Germline values: CDR1 KGHSH, CDR2 LQKENI. Trimming cost V 3 bases and J 0 bases, with 9 bases left between them. This CDR3 reads CASSPPSFSGNTIYF. Written as DNA, the CDR3 is TGTGCCAGCTCACCCCCTTCATTCTCTGGAAACACCATATATTTT.

J is TRBJ2-2 and V is TRBV4-1; 8 bases are a match to TRBD2. From germline, CDR1 is MGHRA and CDR2 YSYEKL. The CDR3 covers 18 residues. V trimming: 1 base; J trimming: 5 bases; junction bases outside the gene matches: 12. As DNA, the CDR3 is TGCGCCAGCAGCCAAGGCCACGGGGGGGCCCTCGGGACCGGGGAGCTGTTTTTT. Translated, it gives CASSQGHGGALGTGELFF.

The chain combines TRBV28 with TRBJ1-1; TRBD1 might be the D (5 bases). In germline, CDR1 is MDHEN, CDR2 SYDVKM. Trimming shortened V by 9 bases and J by 1 base, and 9 bases separated the two germline ends. This CDR3 is 12 amino acids long. CDR3 nucleotides: TGTGCCAGTGGACACCAGAACACTGAAGCTTTCTTT. Translated: CASGHQNTEAFF.

V usage is TRBV2 and J usage is TRBJ1-1; D is perhaps TRBD1 (5 bases). V lost 5 bases to trimming and J lost 4 bases, with 14 bases between them. The CDR3 is made up of 14 amino acids. Germline V gives CDR1 SNHLY, CDR2 FYNNEI. CDR3: CASSRGRGFTEAFF. CDR3 nucleotide sequence: TGTGCCAGCAGTAGGGGACGGGGATTCACTGAAGCTTTCTTT.

The chain links TRBV6-1 to TRBJ1-1; 7 bases map to TRBD1. The ends lost 10 bases at V and 5 bases at J; junction bases unmatched: 16. CDR1 and CDR2 (germline): MNHNS, SASEGT. This CDR3 contains 15 residues. CDR3 nucleotide sequence: TGTGCCAACCCCCCTCAACAGGGGAAGGGAACTGAAGCTTTCTTT. It specifies CANPPQQGKGTEAFF.

The chain employs TRBV5-8 and TRBJ2-5; 8 bases agree with TRBD2. J lost 5 bases, V lost 0 bases, and 6 bases had no gene match. CDR3 length equals 15 residues. The germline V gene has CDR1 SGHTS and CDR2 YDEGEE. Here the CDR3 DNA reads TGTGCCAGCAGCTTGGGAATCGGGGGGGCTGAGACCCAGTACTTC. It codes for CASSLGIGGAETQYF.

This clone was picked up a small number of times. The rearrangement links TRBV5-1 to TRBJ2-7; no clear D gene. Germline lookup yields CDR1 SGHRS and CDR2 YFSETQ. This CDR3 contains 13 residues. Trimming removed 0 bases from V and 7 bases from J, with 11 bases in between. Written as DNA, the CDR3 is TGCGCCAGCAGCTTGGTAGGGTTGGGGGAGCAGTACTTC. It encodes CASSLVGLGEQYF. The whole variable domain, filled in from reference TRBV5-1 and TRBJ2-7, reads KAGVTQTPRYLIKTRGQQVTLSCSPISGHRSVSWYQQTPGQGLQFLFEYFSETQRNKGNFPGRFSGRQFSNSRSEMNVSTLELGDSALYLCASSLVGLGEQYFGPGTRLTVT.

The chain combines TRBV19 with TRBJ2-7; D is uncertain. Between the trimmed V and J ends, which lost 6 bases and 0 bases, there was a span of 15 bases. This CDR3 has 15 amino acids. The germline V gene encodes CDR1 LNHDA and CDR2 SQIVND (reference sequence). CDR3 coding DNA: TGTGCCAGTAGCAGTCCAAGGACGGGCTCCTACGAGCAGTACTTC. Protein: CASSSPRTGSYEQYF.

V gene TRBV11-2 combines with J gene TRBJ2-7; possibly TRBD1 or TRBD2 for D (5 bases each). CDR3 length: 11 amino acids. Germline CDR1 is SGHAT and CDR2 is FQNNGV. The V gene lost 5 bases and the J gene lost 7 bases, with 9 bases spanning the gap. This CDR3 reads CASSRGREQYF. Written as DNA, the CDR3 is TGTGCCAGCAGCCGGGGCAGGGAGCAGTACTTC.

The V gene is TRBV29-1, the J gene TRBJ1-1; the D is unclear. V was cut by 3 bases and J by 1 base, with 3 bases left in between. Germline V lookup: CDR1 SQVTM, CDR2 ANQGSEA. This CDR3 spans 11 amino acids. The DNA for the CDR3 is TGCAGCGTTGAGTGGAACACTGAAGCTTTCTTT. It yields the protein CSVEWNTEAFF.

This chain links TRBV10-2 with TRBJ1-2; D gene uncertain. Trimming removed 2 bases at V and 2 bases at J, with 24 bases between. This CDR3 is built from 19 residues. Per the germline V gene, CDR1 is WSHSY and CDR2 is SAAADI. The CDR3 here is CASSEEWQDFRTANYGYTF. The CDR3 nucleotides are TGCGCCAGCAGTGAGGAGTGGCAGGACTTTAGAACCGCGAACTATGGCTACACCTTC.

The gene calls are TRBV28 and TRBJ1-2; the D gene is possibly TRBD1 (5 bases). The CDR3 runs 17 residues. Germline V gene data show CDR1 as MDHEN and CDR2 as SYDVKM. Trimming shortened V by 5 bases and J by 5 bases, and 24 bases separated the two germline ends. CDR3 protein: CASSGATSPLRGYGYTF. DNA for the CDR3: TGTGCCAGCAGTGGGGCCACTTCGCCGCTCAGAGGGTATGGCTACACCTTC.

V and J are TRBV30 and TRBJ1-5; weak D call: TRBD1 (5 bases). Trimming cost V 4 bases and J 7 bases, with 17 bases left between them. The CDR3 consists of 14 residues. Germline V CDR1 and CDR2: GTSNPN, SVGIG (reference sequence). Here the CDR3 DNA reads TGTGCCTGGACCTGGAAGGGACGGGACCAGCCCCAGCATTTT. It is translated as CAWTWKGRDQPQHF.

This chain joins TRBV2 and TRBJ2-4; 10 nucleotides line up with TRBD1. CDR1 SNHLY and CDR2 FYNNEI come from the germline V gene. Losses at the gene ends were 5 bases for V and 6 bases for J; bases not matched to a gene: 4. The CDR3 is 14 residues long. This CDR3 is CASSSTGGVNIQYF. CDR3 bases: TGTGCCAGCAGTTCGACAGGGGGCGTAAACATTCAGTACTTC. Full variable domain (missing parts from reference TRBV2 and TRBJ2-4): EPEVTQTPSHQVTQMGQEVILRCVPISNHLYFYWYRQILGQKVEFLVSFYNNEISEKSEIFDDQFSVERPDGSNFTLKIRSTKLEDSAMYFCASSSTGGVNIQYFGAGTRLSVL.

To note about this clone: The germline gene is not matched at one end of the junction; a read error may be the cause. The chain has TRBV7-7 and TRBJ2-2, with D unclear. CDR1 is SSHAT and CDR2 is FNYEAQ in the germline V gene (reference sequence). The CDR3 is 15 amino acids. This CDR3 is CASSRRTGNTGELFF. CDR3 coding DNA: TGTGCTAGCAGCCGACGGACCGGGAACACCGGGGAGCTGTTTTTT.

This chain links TRBV15 with TRBJ1-6; D is perhaps TRBD1 (5 bases). Trimming removed 0 bases from V and 5 bases from J, with 8 bases in between. The CDR3 length is 15 residues. Germline V gives CDR1 LNHNV, CDR2 YYDKDF (reference sequence). As DNA, the CDR3 is TGTGCCACCAGCAGAGATCGGGGGGATAATTCACCCCTCCACTTT. Translation: CATSRDRGDNSPLHF.